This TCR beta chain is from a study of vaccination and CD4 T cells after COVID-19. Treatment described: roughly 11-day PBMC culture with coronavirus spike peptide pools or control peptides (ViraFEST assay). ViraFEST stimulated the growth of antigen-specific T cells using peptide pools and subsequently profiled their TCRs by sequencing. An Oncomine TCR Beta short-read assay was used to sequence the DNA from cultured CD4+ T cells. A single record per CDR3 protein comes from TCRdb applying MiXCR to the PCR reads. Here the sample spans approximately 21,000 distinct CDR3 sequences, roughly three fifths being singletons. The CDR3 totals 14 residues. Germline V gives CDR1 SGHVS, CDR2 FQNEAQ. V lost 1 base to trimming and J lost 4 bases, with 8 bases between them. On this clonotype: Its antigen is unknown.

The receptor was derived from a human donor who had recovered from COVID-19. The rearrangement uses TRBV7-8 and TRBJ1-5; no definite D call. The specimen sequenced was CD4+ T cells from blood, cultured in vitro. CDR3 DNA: TGTGCCAGCAGCTTAGGGCCCAAGAATCAGCCCCAGCATTTT. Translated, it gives CASSLGPKNQPQHF.